The clone carrying this T cell receptor beta chain occurred once. Its antigen is not identified. The CDR3 spans 18 residues. Per germline, CDR1 MNHEY and CDR2 SMNVEV (reference sequence). The V end was cut by 7 bases, the J end by 0 bases, with 19 bases between. Libraries were prepared by immunoSEQ multiplex PCR; TCRdb keeps only in-frame clonotypes and omits some of them. The sample shows roughly 61,000 clones, approximately 86% of them seen only once. Blood got drawn at baseline, again on cycle 4 day 1, and then on cycle 7 day 1. The data were taken from a study of OX40 agonist ivuxolimab in advanced cancers. Across the whole study: Eligibility admitted prior anti-PD-1, anti-PD-L1 or anti-CTLA-4 therapy; around 41% had some. Broader study findings: The 0.1-3.0 mg/kg partial responders had among the lowest clonal expansion. The study observed clonal expansion of CD4+ and CD8+ blood T cells by week 6 at 0.1 to 3.0 mg/kg.

The chain combines TRBV27 with TRBJ1-6, with D possibly matching TRBD1 (6 bases). The clonotype originates from an adult with an advanced solid tumor such as melanoma, head and neck, liver or kidney cancer. The sample here was CD4+ or CD8+ T cells sorted from blood, taken in a trial of the OX40 agonist ivuxolimab. Here the CDR3 reads CASTETTGPSSYNSPLHF. The CDR3 nucleotides read TGTGCCAGCACCGAAACTACAGGGCCGAGCTCCTATAATTCACCCCTCCACTTT.